This T cell receptor (beta chain) was observed in a study of T cell responses to AZD1222 COVID-19 vaccine. Generated by immunoSEQ multiplex PCR, the TCRdb table keeps only in-frame clones and is missing some. The repertoire holds approximately 190,000 clones, with 90% to 95% as singletons. Of note for this clone: The antigen is undetermined.

Germline CDR1 MNHEY, CDR2 SMNVEV (reference sequence). V was clipped by 4 bases and J by 5 bases, with 15 bases between them. The length of the CDR3 is 14 residues. General observations from the study: Most donors were white British, females outnumbered males, and clonal diversity was possibly underestimated. Nearly half of unique spike-specific TCRs reportedly avoided B.1.351 and B.1.1.7 mutated regions.

The sequencing here drew on peripheral blood, taken on day 0 of AZD1222 vaccination. The V and J genes are TRBV27 and TRBJ2-7, with a tentative D call TRBD2 (5 bases). The receptor comes from an adult in good health. CDR3 region: CASSSGLLYNEQYF. The CDR3, as DNA: TGTGCCAGCAGTTCCGGACTGTTATACAACGAGCAGTACTTC.